Below, 18 T cell receptor beta chains from the same sample are listed, as sequenced in a study of blood T cell repertoires in COVID-19. Profiling relied on immunoSEQ multiplex PCR, and the TCRdb table lists in-frame clones only, not all of them. The table lists over 200,000 clones, around 83% of them singletons. Sample: peripheral blood. Receptors originate from a woman aged 50 to 65 with acute or convalescent COVID-19.

The chain recombines TRBV5-1 with TRBJ2-1; 9 bases align to TRBD2. Losses at the gene ends were 9 bases for V and 7 bases for J; bases not matched to a gene: 14. From germline, CDR1 is SGHRS and CDR2 YFSETQ. The CDR3 extends over 15 amino acids. CDR3 residues: CATSKGREGRNEQFF. The CDR3 DNA sequence: TGCGCCACCTCGAAGGGGCGGGAGGGCAGGAATGAGCAGTTCTTC.

The chain carries TRBV11-2 and TRBJ2-1; 15 nucleotides line up with TRBD2. Germline assignment: CDR1 SGHAT and CDR2 FQNNGV. V lost 5 bases, J lost 9 bases, and 8 bases stayed unmatched. This CDR3 is built from 16 residues. CDR3 protein: CASSRGLAGGRGEQFF. CDR3 nucleotide sequence: TGTGCCAGCAGCCGGGGACTAGCGGGAGGACGGGGTGAGCAGTTCTTC.

The rearrangement links TRBV5-8 to TRBJ2-6, with TRBD1 matching 7 bases. With V trimmed by 4 bases and J by 14 bases, 12 bases remained unmatched. CDR1 is SGHTS and CDR2 is YDEGEE in the germline V gene. CDR3 length equals 14 residues. The CDR3 DNA reads as TGTGCCAGCAGCATGGACAGGTTGGGCCCCCTCCTGACTTTC. It yields the protein CASSMDRLGPLLTF.

The chain carries TRBV2 and TRBJ2-2, with D possibly matching TRBD2 (9 bases). Trimming removed 8 bases at V and 2 bases at J, with 21 bases between. The CDR3 loop spans 17 amino acids. The germline V gene encodes CDR1 SNHLY and CDR2 FYNNEI. The CDR3 region has the DNA TGTGCCAGCTGGGACAGGTTACTAGCGGGTAACACCGGGGAGCTGTTTTTT. It codes for CASWDRLLAGNTGELFF.

The chain has TRBV4-1 and TRBJ2-7; TRBD1 matches at 12 bases. CDR1 and CDR2 from the germline V gene are MGHRA and YSYEKL. CDR3 length equals 16 residues. Trimming cost V 3 bases and J 6 bases; bases outside gene matches: 9. CDR3 sequence (DNA): TGCGCCAGCAGCCAGGACTCCGGGACAGGGGGCTCCGAGCAGTACTTC. Amino acid sequence: CASSQDSGTGGSEQYF.

The CDR3 sequence is CAWSKGANTEAFF. The DNA for the CDR3 is TGTGCCTGGTCTAAAGGGGCGAACACTGAAGCTTTCTTT. The chain combines TRBV30 with TRBJ1-1, with TRBD1 as a possible D gene (5 bases). The germline V and J ends were trimmed by 5 bases and 1 base, with 11 bases remaining between them. The germline V gene has CDR1 GTSNPN and CDR2 SVGIG (reference sequence). The CDR3 is made up of 13 amino acids. The complete variable domain, with remaining parts taken from reference TRBV30 and TRBJ1-1, reads SQTIHQWPATLVQPVGSPLSLECTVEGTSNPNLYWYRQAAGRGLQLLFYSVGIGQISSEVPQNLSASRPQDRQFILSSKKLLLSDSGFYLCAWSKGANTEAFFGQGTRLTVV.

The chain carries TRBV28 and TRBJ2-3; possible D gene TRBD2, 6 bases. V lost 2 bases and J 4 bases, leaving 13 bases between the germline ends. The V gene's germline CDR1 is MDHEN and CDR2 SYDVKM. The CDR3 is 15 amino acids. This CDR3 reads CASSLRGTGADTQYF. The CDR3 DNA reads as TGTGCCAGCAGTTTACGGGGGACTGGGGCAGATACGCAGTATTTT.

This rearrangement joins TRBV27 to TRBJ2-3; 7 nucleotides agree with TRBD2. Per germline, CDR1 MNHEY and CDR2 SMNVEV (reference sequence). This CDR3 region has 14 residues. Trimming at V came to 6 bases and at J to 5 bases, leaving 8 bases not matched to a gene. CDR3 amino acids: CASSREVFGDTQYF. The CDR3 nucleotides are TGTGCCAGCAGCCGGGAGGTTTTTGGAGATACGCAGTATTTT.

J is TRBJ2-1 and V is TRBV3-1 (or the pseudogene TRBV3-2); D call uncertain. The V end was cut by 4 bases, the J end by 8 bases, with 9 bases between. Germline assignment: CDR1 LGHDT and CDR2 YNNKEL (reference sequence). CDR3 length: 12 residues. The CDR3 protein is CASSPNGHEQFF. The CDR3 bases are TGTGCCAGCAGCCCAAATGGCCATGAGCAGTTCTTC.

This chain joins TRBV3-1 (or the pseudogene TRBV3-2) and TRBJ2-3; TRBD1 is a possible D gene (6 bases). The CDR3 runs 14 residues. With 2 bases removed from V and 3 bases from J, the gap between germline ends came to 9 bases. Germline CDR1 and CDR2: LGHDT and YNNKEL (reference sequence). CDR3 loop: CASSQQQGTDTQYF. DNA for the CDR3: TGTGCCAGCAGCCAACAACAGGGTACAGATACGCAGTATTTT.

The chain combines TRBV24-1 with TRBJ2-5, with a weak D call TRBD1 (5 bases). Germline V gene lookup returns CDR1 KGHDR and CDR2 SFDVKD. Trimming removed 5 bases from V and 1 base from J, with 13 bases in between. The CDR3 contains 15 residues. Here the CDR3 reads CATSVPDTFQETQYF. DNA of the CDR3: TGTGCCACCAGTGTTCCGGACACCTTCCAAGAGACCCAGTACTTC.

J is TRBJ2-3 and V is TRBV28; TRBD2 agrees at 8 bases. Germline lookup yields CDR1 MDHEN and CDR2 SYDVKM. The ends lost 4 bases at V and 3 bases at J; junction bases unmatched: 6. CDR3 size: 15 residues. DNA for the CDR3: TGTGCCAGCAGTTCGCCGCGGGAGGCAACAGATACGCAGTATTTT. It encodes CASSSPREATDTQYF.

The chain recombines TRBV27 with TRBJ1-4; D not resolved. The germline V gene has CDR1 MNHEY and CDR2 SMNVEV (reference sequence). The CDR3 loop spans 15 amino acids. V shed 5 bases and J shed 0 bases, with 10 bases lying between them. Here the CDR3 reads CASSKLGATNEKLFF. The CDR3 nucleotides are TGTGCCAGCAGTAAGCTGGGAGCAACTAATGAAAAACTGTTTTTT.

This chain joins TRBV6-5 and TRBJ1-2, with a possible D match to TRBD1 (6 bases). The CDR3 spans 13 residues. The germline V gene has CDR1 MNHEY and CDR2 SVGAGI. V was cut by 4 bases and J by 8 bases, with 14 bases left in between. Here the CDR3 reads CASSSPGAVGYTF. The DNA of the CDR3 is TGTGCCAGCAGTTCACCAGGGGCCGTGGGCTACACCTTC.

The rearrangement uses TRBV5-4 and TRBJ2-3; a weak D match, TRBD2 (6 bases). Germline V gene sequence: CDR1 SGHNT, CDR2 YYREEE (reference sequence). The ends were cut back, 0 bases at V and 3 bases at J, with 11 bases in the middle. This CDR3 comprises 15 residues. DNA for the CDR3: TGTGCCAGCAGCTTGGACGGGAGAAATACAGATACGCAGTATTTT. It codes for CASSLDGRNTDTQYF.

This chain joins TRBV19 and TRBJ1-5; 7 bases match TRBD1. V lost 1 base to trimming and J lost 1 base; unmatched junction nucleotides: 4. CDR3 length: 16 amino acids. Germline V lookup: CDR1 LNHDA, CDR2 SQIVND (reference sequence). The CDR3 is CASSIGLDRSNQPQHF. The CDR3 nucleotides are TGTGCCAGTAGTATAGGTCTGGACAGGAGCAATCAGCCCCAGCATTTT.

The V gene is TRBV30, the J gene TRBJ2-1, with 10 bases that match TRBD2. Germline assignment: CDR1 GTSNPN and CDR2 SVGIG (reference sequence). J was trimmed by 4 bases and V by 4 bases; bases with no gene match: 4. The CDR3 covers 14 residues. CDR3 nucleotide sequence: TGTGCCTGGAAGCTAGCGGGAGCGTACAATGAGCAGTTCTTC. Protein product: CAWKLAGAYNEQFF.

This chain connects TRBV7-6 to TRBJ2-1, with TRBD2 identical over 13 bases. From germline, CDR1 is SGHVS and CDR2 FNYEAQ. CDR3 length equals 15 residues. J gave up 7 bases and V 4 bases, and 4 bases lay outside the gene matches. The CDR3 DNA reads TGTGCCAGCAGCTCACTAGCGGGGGGGGGAAATGAGCAGTTCTTC. Translation gives CASSSLAGGGNEQFF.